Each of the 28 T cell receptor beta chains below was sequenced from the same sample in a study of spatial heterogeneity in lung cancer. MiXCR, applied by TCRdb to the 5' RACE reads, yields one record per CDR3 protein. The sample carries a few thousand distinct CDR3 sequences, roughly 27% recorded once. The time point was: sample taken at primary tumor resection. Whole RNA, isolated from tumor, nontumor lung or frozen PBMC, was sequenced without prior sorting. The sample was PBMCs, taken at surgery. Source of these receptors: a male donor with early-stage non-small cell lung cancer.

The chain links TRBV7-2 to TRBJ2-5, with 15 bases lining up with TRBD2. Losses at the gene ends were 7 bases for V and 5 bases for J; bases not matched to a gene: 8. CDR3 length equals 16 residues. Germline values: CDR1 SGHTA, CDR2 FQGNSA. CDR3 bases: TGTGCCAGCAAAAGGACTAGCGGGAGGGCCCAGGAGACCCAGTACTTC. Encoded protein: CASKRTSGRAQETQYF.

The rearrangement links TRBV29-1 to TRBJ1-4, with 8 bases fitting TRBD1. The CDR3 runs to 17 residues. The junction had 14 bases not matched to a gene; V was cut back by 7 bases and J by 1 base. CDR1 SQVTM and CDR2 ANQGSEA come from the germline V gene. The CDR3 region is CSGQSGGAGETNEKLFF. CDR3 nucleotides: TGCAGCGGCCAATCAGGGGGCGCCGGGGAAACTAATGAAAAACTGTTTTTT.

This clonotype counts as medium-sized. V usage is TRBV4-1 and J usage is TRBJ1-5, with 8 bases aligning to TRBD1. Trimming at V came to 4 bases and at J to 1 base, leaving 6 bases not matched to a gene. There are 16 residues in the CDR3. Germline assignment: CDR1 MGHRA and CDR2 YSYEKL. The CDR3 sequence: CASSPGQGPSNQPQHF. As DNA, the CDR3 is TGCGCCAGCAGCCCTGGACAGGGCCCAAGCAATCAGCCCCAGCATTTT.

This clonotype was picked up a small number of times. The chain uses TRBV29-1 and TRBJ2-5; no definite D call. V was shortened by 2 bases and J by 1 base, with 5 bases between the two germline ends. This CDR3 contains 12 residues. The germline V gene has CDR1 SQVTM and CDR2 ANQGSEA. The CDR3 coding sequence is TGCAGCGTTGAACCGCCCCAAGAGACCCAGTACTTC. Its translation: CSVEPPQETQYF.

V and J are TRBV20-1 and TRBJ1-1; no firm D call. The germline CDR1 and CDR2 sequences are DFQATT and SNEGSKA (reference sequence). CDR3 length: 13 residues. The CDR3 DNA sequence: TGCAGCCCCGGCCGGGGTACGGACACTGAAGCTTTCTTT. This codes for CSPGRGTDTEAFF.

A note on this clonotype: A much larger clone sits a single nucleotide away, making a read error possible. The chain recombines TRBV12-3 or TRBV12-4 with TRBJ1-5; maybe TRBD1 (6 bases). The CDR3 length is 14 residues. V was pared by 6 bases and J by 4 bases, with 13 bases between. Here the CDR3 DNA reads TGTGCCAGCAGATCGTGGACAGCAAATCAGCCCCAGCATTTT. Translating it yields CASRSWTANQPQHF.

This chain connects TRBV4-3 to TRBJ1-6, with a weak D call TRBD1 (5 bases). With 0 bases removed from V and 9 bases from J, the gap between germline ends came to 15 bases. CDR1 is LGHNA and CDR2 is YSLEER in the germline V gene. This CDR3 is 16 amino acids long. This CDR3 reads CASSQDWAGLGSPLHF. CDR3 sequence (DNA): TGCGCCAGCAGCCAAGATTGGGCAGGGCTTGGTTCACCCCTCCACTTT.

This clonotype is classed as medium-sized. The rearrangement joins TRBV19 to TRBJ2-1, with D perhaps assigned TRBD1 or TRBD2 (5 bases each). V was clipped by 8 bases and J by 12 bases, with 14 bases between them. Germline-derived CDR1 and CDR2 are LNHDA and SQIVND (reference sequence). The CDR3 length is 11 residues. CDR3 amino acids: CASGDSGGQFF. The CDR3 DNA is TGTGCCAGTGGAGACAGCGGTGGGCAGTTCTTC.

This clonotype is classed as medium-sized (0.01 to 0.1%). CDR3 amino acids: CSAPPDNSNQPQHF. As DNA, the CDR3 is TGCAGTGCCCCCCCCGATAATAGCAATCAGCCCCAGCATTTT. The V call is TRBV20-1, the J call TRBJ1-5; D unresolved. CDR3 length: 14 amino acids. V lost 6 bases and J 0 bases, leaving 12 bases between the germline ends. Germline lookup yields CDR1 DFQATT and CDR2 SNEGSKA (reference sequence).

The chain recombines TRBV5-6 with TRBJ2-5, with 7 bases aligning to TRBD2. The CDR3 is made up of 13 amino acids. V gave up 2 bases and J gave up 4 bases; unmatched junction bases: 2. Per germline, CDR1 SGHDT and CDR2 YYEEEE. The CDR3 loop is CASSLGLVETQYF. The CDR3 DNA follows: TGTGCCAGCAGCTTAGGACTAGTAGAGACCCAGTACTTC.

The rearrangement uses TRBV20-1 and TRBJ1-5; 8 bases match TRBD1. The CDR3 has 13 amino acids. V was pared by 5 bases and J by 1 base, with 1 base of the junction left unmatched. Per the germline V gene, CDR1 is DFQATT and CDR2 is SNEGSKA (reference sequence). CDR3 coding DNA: TGCAGTGCTGGACAGGGCAGCAATCAGCCCCAGCATTTT. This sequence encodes CSAGQGSNQPQHF.

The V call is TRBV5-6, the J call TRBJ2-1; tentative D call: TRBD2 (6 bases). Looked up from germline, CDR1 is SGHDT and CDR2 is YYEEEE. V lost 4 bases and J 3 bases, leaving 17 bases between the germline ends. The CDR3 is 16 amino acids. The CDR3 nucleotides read TGTGCCAGCAGCCTGGTCGTAAAGCGGGTCTACAATGAGCAGTTCTTC. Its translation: CASSLVVKRVYNEQFF.

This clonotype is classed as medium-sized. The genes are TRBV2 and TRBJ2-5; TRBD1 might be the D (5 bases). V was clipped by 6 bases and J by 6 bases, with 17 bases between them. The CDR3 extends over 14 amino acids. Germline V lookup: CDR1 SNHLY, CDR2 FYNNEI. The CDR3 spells CASSAQPGSKTQYF. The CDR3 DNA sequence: TGTGCCAGCAGCGCCCAGCCAGGGTCGAAGACCCAGTACTTC.

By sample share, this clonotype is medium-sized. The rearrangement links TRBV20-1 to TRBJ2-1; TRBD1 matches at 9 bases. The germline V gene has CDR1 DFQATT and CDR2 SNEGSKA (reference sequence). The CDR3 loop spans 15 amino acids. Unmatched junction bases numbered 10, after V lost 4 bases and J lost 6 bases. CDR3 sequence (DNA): TGCAGTGCTAAGTTAACCGGGACAGGGTTCAATGAGCAGTTCTTC. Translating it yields CSAKLTGTGFNEQFF.

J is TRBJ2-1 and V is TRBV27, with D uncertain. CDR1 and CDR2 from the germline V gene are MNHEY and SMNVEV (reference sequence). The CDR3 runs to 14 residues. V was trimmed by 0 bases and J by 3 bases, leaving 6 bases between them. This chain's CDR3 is CASSLSPLYNEQFF. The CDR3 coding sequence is TGTGCCAGCAGTTTATCCCCCCTCTACAATGAGCAGTTCTTC.

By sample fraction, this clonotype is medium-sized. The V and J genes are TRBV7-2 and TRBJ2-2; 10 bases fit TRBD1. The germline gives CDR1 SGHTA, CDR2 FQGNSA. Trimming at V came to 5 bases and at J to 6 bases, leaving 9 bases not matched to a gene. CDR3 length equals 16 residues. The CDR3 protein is CASSPRQGALAGELFF. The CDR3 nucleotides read TGTGCCAGCAGCCCAAGACAGGGGGCCCTGGCCGGGGAGCTGTTTTTT.

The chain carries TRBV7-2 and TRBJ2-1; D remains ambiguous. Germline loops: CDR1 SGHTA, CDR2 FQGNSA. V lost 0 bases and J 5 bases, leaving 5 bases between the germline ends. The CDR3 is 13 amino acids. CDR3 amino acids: CASSLAENNEQFF. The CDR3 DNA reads TGTGCCAGCAGCTTAGCCGAGAACAATGAGCAGTTCTTC.

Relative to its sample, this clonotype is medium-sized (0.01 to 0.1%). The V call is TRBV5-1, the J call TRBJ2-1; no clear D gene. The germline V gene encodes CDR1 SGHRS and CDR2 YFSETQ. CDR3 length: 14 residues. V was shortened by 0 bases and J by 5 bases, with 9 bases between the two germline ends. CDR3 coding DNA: TGCGCCAGCAGCTTGGTTCCGGCCAACAATGAGCAGTTCTTC. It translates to CASSLVPANNEQFF.

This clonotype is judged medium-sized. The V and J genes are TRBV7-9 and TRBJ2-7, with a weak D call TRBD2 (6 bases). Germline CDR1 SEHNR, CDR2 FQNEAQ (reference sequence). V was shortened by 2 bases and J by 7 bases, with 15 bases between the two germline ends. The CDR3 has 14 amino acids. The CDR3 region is CASSLPEGGGEQYF. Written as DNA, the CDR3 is TGTGCCAGCAGCTTACCTGAGGGCGGAGGGGAGCAGTACTTC.

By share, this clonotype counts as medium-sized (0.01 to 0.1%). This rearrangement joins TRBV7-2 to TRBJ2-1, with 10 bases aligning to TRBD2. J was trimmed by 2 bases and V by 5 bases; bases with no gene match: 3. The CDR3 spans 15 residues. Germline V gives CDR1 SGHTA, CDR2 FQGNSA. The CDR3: CASSRSGGAYNEQFF. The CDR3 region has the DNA TGTGCCAGCAGCCGCAGCGGGGGGGCCTACAATGAGCAGTTCTTC. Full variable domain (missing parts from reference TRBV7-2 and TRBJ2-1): GAGVSQSPSNKVTEKGKDVELRCDPISGHTALYWYRQSLGQGLEFLIYFQGNSAPDKSGLPSDRFSAERTGGSVSTLTIQRTQQEDSAVYLCASSRSGGAYNEQFFGPGTRLTVL.

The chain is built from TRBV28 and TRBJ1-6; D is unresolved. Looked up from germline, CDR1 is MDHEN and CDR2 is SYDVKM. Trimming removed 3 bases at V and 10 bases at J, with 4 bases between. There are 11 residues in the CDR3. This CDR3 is CASSFGSPLHF. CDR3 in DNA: TGTGCCAGCAGTTTTGGGTCACCCCTCCACTTT.

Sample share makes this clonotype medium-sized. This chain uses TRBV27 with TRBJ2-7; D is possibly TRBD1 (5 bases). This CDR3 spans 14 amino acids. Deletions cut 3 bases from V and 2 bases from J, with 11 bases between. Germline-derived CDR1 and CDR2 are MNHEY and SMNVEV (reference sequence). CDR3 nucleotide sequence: TGTGCCAGCAGTTTCTTCGACAGACCCTACGAGCAGTACTTC. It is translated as CASSFFDRPYEQYF.

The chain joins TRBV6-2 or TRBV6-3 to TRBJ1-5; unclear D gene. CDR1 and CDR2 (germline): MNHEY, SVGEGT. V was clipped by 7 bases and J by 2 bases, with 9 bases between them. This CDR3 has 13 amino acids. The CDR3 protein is CASTPWGNQPQHF. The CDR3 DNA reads TGTGCCAGCACGCCGTGGGGCAATCAGCCCCAGCATTTT.

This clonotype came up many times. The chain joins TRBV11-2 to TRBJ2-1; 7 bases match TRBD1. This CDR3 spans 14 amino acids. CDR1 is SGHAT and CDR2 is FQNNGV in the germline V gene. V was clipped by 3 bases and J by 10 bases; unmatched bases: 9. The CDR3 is CASSFRQGAWEQFF. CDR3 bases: TGTGCCAGCAGCTTTAGACAGGGAGCCTGGGAGCAGTTCTTC.

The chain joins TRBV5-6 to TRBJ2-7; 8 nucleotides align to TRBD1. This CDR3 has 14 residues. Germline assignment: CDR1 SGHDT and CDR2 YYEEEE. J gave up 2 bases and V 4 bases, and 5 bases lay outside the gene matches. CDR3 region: CASSRTGSPYEQYF. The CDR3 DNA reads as TGTGCCAGCAGCCGGACAGGGAGCCCCTACGAGCAGTACTTC.

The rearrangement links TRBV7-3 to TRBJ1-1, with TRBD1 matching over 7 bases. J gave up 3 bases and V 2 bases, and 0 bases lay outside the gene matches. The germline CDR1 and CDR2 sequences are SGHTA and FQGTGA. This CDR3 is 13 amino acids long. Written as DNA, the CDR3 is TGTGCCAGCAGCTTACAGGGGGACACTGAAGCTTTCTTT. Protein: CASSLQGDTEAFF.

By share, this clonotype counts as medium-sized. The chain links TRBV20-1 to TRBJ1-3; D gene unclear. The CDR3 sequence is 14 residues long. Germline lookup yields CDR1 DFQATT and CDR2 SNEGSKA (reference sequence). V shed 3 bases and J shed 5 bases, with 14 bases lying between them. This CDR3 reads CSASDGGPRNTIYF. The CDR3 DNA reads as TGCAGTGCTAGCGACGGCGGCCCTCGAAACACCATATATTTT.

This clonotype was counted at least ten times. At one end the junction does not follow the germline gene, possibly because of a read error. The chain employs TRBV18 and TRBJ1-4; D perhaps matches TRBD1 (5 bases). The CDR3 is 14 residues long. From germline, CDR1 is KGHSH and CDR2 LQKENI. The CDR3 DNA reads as TGTGTCAGCTCACCAGGGCAGGACAATGAAAAACTGTTTTTT. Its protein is CVSSPGQDNEKLFF.